This T cell receptor beta chain was profiled in a study of T cells after yellow fever vaccination. Regarding the study as a whole: The study noted that FACS-sorted repertoires could contain abundant clonotypes contaminating from the bulk population.

Using its own MiXCR run on the 5' RACE reads, TCRdb lists one record per CDR3 protein. The table includes around 340,000 distinct CDR3 sequences, about 12% detected once. This clonotype has only a few counts. Its antigen remains unidentified. The CDR3 extends over 16 amino acids. The germline V gene encodes CDR1 MNHEY and CDR2 SMNVEV (reference sequence). Trimming pared 5 bases from V and 3 bases from J, leaving 18 bases between. The TCR comes from a man between 18 and 29 years old who received the YFV17D yellow fever vaccine. The sequenced sample was CD4+ T cells sorted from PBMCs, obtained 15 days after the yellow fever booster vaccination. This chain joins TRBV27 and TRBJ2-3; D unresolved. The CDR3 region is CASSPRPGEATDTQYF. CDR3 nucleotides: TGTGCCAGCAGTCCCCGCCCGGGCGAGGCGACAGATACGCAGTATTTT.